These T cell receptor beta chains were read from a single sample in a study of blood T cell repertoires in COVID-19. Some clones are missing from TCRdb's copy, which holds only in-frame ones; the method was immunoSEQ multiplex PCR. The sample records about 75,000 clones, about 90% being singletons. The sequenced material came from peripheral blood. These receptors originate from a human donor in a cohort sampled during active COVID-19. Both conserved end residues are trimmed from each CDR3.

>14|TRBV3-1/TRBV3-2|TRBJ2-3
ASSQDGTSGTDTQY
>12|TRBV27|TRBJ1-4
ASRGQGLIEKLF
>12|TRBV18|TRBJ2-2
ASSPQGYTGELF
>12|TRBV2|TRBJ1-6
ASSEEQARSPLH
>13|TRBV27|TRBJ2-1
ASSLSGTSGNEQF
>13|TRBV28|TRBJ2-7
ASRRPGTSVHEQY
>14|TRBV4-3|TRBJ2-1
ASKSGAGETYNEQF
>10|TRBV24-1|TRBJ2-7
ATSDAGFEQY
>16|TRBV9|TRBJ2-7
ASSVGAGKAGNSYEQY
>12|TRBV10-3|TRBJ2-5
AISAGTSLETQY
>14|TRBV10-3|TRBJ2-5
AISEGLAGAQETQY
>12|TRBV19|TRBJ2-7
ASSATGSSYEQY
>13|TRBV28|TRBJ1-4
ASSPIDRDDEKLF
>12|TRBV3-1/TRBV3-2|TRBJ2-1
ASNQGLAGAEQF
>11|TRBV28|TRBJ2-6
ASSQNGANVLT
>16|TRBV7-9|TRBJ2-7
ASSSPRFTSRGLYEQY
>14|TRBV5-1|TRBJ2-7
ASSWAPSGGTYEQY
>13|TRBV4-2|TRBJ1-6
ASSQEDTTNSPLH
>13|TRBV19|TRBJ2-7
ASSIGTSGPGEQY
>13|TRBV7-9|TRBJ2-2
ASSDWTGGTGELF
>13|TRBV19|TRBJ2-7
ASRETSGGTYEQY
>12|TRBV4-1|TRBJ2-7
ASGGTGSLFEQY
>12|TRBV10-3|TRBJ2-7
AISRGDRGDEQY
>15|TRBV6-4|TRBJ2-2
ASSDSKRQGAAGELF
>16|TRBV19|TRBJ2-1
ASSISPSGNVYYNEQF
>13|TRBV15|TRBJ1-5
ATSREGQGRQPQH
>16|TRBV19|TRBJ1-1
ASSINFSPTIMNTEAF
>11|TRBV24-1|TRBJ1-1
ATRAHRNTEAF
>12|TRBV18|TRBJ1-1
ASSLRRSGTEAF
>13|TRBV4-3|TRBJ2-7
ASSQGRGSNYEQY
>12|TRBV6-5|TRBJ2-7
ASSYSQGAYEQY